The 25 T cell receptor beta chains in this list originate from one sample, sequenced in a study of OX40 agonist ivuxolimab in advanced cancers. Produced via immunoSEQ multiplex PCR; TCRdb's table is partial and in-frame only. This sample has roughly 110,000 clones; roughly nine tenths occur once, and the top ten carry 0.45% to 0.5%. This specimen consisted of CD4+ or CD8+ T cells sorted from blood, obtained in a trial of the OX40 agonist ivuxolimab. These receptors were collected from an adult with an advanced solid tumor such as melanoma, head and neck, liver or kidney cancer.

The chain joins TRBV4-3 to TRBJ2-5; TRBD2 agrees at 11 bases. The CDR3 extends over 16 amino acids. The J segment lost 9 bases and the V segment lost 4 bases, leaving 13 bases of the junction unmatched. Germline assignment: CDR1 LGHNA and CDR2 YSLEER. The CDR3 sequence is CASSPTATSGAGPQYF. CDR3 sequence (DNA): TGCGCCAGCAGCCCCACCGCGACTAGCGGGGCTGGGCCCCAGTACTTC.

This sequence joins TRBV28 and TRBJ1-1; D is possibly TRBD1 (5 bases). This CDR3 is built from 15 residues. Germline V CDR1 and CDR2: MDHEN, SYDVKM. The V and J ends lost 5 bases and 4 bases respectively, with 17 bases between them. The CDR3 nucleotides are TGTGCCAGCAGTCCCCTCGGAGCCGGGACCACTGAAGCTTTCTTT. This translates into CASSPLGAGTTEAFF.

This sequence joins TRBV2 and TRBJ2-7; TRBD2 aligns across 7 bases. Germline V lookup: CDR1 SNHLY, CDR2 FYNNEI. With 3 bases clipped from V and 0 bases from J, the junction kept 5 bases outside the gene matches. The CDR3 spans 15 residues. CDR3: CASSERASGSYEQYF. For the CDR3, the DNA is TGTGCCAGCAGTGAGAGGGCTAGCGGCTCCTACGAGCAGTACTTC.

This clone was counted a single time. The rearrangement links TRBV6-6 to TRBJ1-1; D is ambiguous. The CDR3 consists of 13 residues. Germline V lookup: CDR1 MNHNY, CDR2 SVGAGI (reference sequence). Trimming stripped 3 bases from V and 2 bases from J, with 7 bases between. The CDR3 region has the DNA TGTGCCAGCAGTTATTCCAGTAACACTGAAGCTTTCTTT. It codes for CASSYSSNTEAFF.

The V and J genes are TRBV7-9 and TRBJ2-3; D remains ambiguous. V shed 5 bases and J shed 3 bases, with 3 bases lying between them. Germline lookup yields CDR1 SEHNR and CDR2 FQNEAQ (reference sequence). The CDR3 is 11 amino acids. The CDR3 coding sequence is TGTGCCAGCAGCCAGACAGATACGCAGTATTTT. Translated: CASSQTDTQYF. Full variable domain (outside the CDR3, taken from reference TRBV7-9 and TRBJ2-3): DTGVSQNPRHKITKRGQNVTFRCDPISEHNRLYWYRQTLGQGPEFLTYFQNEAQLEKSRLLSDRFSAERPKGSFSTLEIQRTEQGDSAMYLCASSQTDTQYFGPGTRLTVL.

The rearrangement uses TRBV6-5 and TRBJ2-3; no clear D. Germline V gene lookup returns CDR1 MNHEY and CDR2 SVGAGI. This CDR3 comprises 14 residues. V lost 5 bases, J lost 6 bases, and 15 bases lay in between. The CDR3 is CASSDPGLGDTQYF. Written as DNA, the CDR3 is TGTGCCAGCAGTGACCCGGGCCTCGGGGATACGCAGTATTTT.

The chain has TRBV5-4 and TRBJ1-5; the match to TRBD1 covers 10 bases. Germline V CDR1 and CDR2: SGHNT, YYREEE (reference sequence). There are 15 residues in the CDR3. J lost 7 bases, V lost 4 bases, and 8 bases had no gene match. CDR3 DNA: TGTGCCAGCAGCCTCGGGACAGGGGATGGACAGCCCCAGCATTTT. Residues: CASSLGTGDGQPQHF.

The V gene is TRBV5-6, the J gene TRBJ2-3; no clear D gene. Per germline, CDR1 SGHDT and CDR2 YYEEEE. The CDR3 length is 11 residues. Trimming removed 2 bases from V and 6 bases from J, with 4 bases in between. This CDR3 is CASSFRDTQYF. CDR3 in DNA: TGTGCCAGCAGCTTCCGGGATACGCAGTATTTT.

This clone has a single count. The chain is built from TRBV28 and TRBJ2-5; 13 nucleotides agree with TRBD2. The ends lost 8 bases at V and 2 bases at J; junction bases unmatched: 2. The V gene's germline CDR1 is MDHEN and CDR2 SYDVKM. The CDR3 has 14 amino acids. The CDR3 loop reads CASGGLAGQETQYF. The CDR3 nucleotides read TGTGCCAGCGGGGGACTAGCGGGACAAGAGACCCAGTACTTC.

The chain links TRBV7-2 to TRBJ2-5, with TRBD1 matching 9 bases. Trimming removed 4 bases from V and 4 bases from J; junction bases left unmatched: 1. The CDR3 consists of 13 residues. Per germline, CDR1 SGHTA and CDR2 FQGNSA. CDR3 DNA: TGTGCCAGCAGCTGGGACAGGGTAGAGACCCAGTACTTC. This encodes CASSWDRVETQYF.

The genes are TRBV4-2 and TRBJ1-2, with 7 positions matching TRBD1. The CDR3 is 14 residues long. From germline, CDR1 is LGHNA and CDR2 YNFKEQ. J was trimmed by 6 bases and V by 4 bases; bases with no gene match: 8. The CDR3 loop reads CASSRLTGRNGYTF. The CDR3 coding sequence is TGTGCCAGCAGCCGCCTGACAGGGCGGAATGGCTACACCTTC.

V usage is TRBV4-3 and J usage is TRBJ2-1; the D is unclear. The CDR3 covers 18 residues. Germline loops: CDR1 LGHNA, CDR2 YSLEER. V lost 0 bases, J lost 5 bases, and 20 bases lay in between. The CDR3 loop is CASSQEVTRIPRDNEQFF. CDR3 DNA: TGCGCCAGCAGCCAAGAAGTGACCCGGATTCCGAGAGACAATGAGCAGTTCTTC.

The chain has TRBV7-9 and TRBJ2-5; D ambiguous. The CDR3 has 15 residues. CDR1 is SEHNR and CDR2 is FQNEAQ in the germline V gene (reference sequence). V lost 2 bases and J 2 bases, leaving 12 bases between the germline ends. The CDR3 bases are TGTGCCAGCAGCTTATGGTTCGGCACACAAGAGACCCAGTACTTC. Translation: CASSLWFGTQETQYF. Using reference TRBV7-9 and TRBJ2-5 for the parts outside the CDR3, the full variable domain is DTGVSQNPRHKITKRGQNVTFRCDPISEHNRLYWYRQTLGQGPEFLTYFQNEAQLEKSRLLSDRFSAERPKGSFSTLEIQRTEQGDSAMYLCASSLWFGTQETQYFGPGTRLLVL.

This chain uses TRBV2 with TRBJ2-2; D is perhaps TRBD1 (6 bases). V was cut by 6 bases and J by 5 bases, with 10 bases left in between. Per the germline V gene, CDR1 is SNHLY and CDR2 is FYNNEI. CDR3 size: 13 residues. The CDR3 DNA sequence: TGTGCCAGCAGGAAGACAGGAACCGGGGAGCTGTTTTTT. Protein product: CASRKTGTGELFF.

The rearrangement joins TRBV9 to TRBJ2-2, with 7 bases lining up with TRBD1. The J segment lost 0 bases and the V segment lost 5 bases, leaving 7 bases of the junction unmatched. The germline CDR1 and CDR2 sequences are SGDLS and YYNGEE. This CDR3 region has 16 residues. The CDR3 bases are TGTGCCAGCAGTTTCACAGGGGCCCCGAACACCGGGGAGCTGTTTTTT. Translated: CASSFTGAPNTGELFF.

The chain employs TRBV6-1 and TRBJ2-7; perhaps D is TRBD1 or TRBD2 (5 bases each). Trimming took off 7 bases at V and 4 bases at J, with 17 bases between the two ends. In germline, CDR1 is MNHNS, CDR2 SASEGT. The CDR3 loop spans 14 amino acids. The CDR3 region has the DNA TGTGCCAGCAAAAGGACCGCTGGGGGATACGAGCAGTACTTC. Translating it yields CASKRTAGGYEQYF.

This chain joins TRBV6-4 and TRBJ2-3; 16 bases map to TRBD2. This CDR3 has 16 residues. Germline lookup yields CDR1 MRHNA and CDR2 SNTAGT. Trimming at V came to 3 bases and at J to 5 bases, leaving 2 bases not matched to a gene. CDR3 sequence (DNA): TGTGCCAGCAGTGAGGGACTAGCGGGGGGGCAAGATACGCAGTATTTT. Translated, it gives CASSEGLAGGQDTQYF.

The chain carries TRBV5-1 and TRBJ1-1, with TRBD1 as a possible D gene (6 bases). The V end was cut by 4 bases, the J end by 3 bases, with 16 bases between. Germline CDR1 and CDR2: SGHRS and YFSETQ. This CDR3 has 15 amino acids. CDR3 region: CASSVYGTRDTEAFF. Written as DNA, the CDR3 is TGCGCCAGCAGCGTATACGGGACACGGGACACTGAAGCTTTCTTT.

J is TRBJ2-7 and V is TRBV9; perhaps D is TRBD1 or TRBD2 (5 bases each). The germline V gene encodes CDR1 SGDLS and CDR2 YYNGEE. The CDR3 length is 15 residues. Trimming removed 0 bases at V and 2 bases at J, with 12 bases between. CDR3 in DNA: TGTGCCAGCAGCGTAGTTATGGGACCTGCCTACGAGCAGTACTTC. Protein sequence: CASSVVMGPAYEQYF. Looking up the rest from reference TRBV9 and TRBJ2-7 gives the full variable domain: DSGVTQTPKHLITATGQRVTLRCSPRSGDLSVYWYQQSLDQGLQFLIQYYNGEERAKGNILERFSAQQFPDLHSELNLSSLELGDSALYFCASSVVMGPAYEQYFGPGTRLTVT.

CDR3 amino acids: CASSSDREEQFF. In nucleotides, the CDR3 is TGTGCCAGCAGTTCTGACAGGGAAGAGCAGTTCTTC. V gene TRBV6-5 combines with J gene TRBJ2-1; 7 nucleotides match TRBD1. CDR3 size: 12 residues. The V gene end was trimmed by 4 bases and the J gene end by 10 bases; junction bases not matched to a gene: 4. Per germline, CDR1 MNHEY and CDR2 SVGAGI.

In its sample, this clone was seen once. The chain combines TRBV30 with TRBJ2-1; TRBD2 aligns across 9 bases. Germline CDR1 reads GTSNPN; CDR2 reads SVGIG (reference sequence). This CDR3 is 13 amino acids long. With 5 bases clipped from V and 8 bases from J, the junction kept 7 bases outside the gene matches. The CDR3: CAWSPRGGHEQFF. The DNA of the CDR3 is TGTGCCTGGTCCCCGCGGGGGGGCCATGAGCAGTTCTTC.

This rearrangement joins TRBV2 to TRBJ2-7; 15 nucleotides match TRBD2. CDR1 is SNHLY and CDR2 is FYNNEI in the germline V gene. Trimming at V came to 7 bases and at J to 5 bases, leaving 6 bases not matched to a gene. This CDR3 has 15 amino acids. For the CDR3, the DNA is TGTGCCAGCACCGGGACTAGCGGGGGGCAAAACGAGCAGTACTTC. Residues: CASTGTSGGQNEQYF.

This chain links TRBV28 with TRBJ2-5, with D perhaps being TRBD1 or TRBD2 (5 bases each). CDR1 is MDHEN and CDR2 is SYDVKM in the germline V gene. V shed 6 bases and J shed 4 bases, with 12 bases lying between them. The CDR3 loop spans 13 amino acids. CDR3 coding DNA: TGTGCCAGCAGGGGGGTGGATCGAGAGACCCAGTACTTC. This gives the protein CASRGVDRETQYF.

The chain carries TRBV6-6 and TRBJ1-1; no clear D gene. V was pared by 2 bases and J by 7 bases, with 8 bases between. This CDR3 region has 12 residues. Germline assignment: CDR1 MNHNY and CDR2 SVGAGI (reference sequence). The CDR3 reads CASSYGVSEAFF. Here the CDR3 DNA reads TGTGCCAGCAGTTACGGTGTCAGTGAAGCTTTCTTT.

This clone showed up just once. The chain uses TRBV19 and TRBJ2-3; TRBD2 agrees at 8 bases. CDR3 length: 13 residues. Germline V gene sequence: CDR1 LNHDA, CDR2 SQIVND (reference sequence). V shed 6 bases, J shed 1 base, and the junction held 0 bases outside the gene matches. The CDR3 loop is CASRRGGTDTQYF. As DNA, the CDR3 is TGTGCCAGTAGGCGGGGGGGCACAGATACGCAGTATTTT.